This T cell receptor (beta chain) derives from a study of cytomegalovirus exposure and HLA in healthy donors. The germline CDR1 and CDR2 sequences are MNHNY and SVGAGI (reference sequence). Trimming left V 3 bases short and J 2 bases short, with 11 bases between. This CDR3 region has 16 residues. This clone was observed a few times. The antigen remains undetermined. The study, taken as a whole, reports: Indistinguishable V segments, including TRBV6-2 and TRBV6-3, were excluded. A later analysis appeared to link common viral pathogens to several of the most significant clusters. Rarity marked most TCR sequences, yet some public TCRs occurred in many donors.

The PCR was carried out with 60 Vbeta primers and 13 Jbeta primers. Sequencing used immunoSEQ multiplex PCR; TCRdb keeps in-frame clones, though not all of them. The sample has some 140,000 clones; 80% are singletons. This TCR was sampled from a man aged 25-45 years in good health and CMV-seronegative. The chain recombines TRBV6-6 with TRBJ2-6; tentatively, D is TRBD1 (6 bases). The sequencing sample was made of PBMCs. CDR3 coding DNA: TGTGCCAGCAGTTATGAGGGGGTCACTGGGGCCAACGTCCTGACTTTC. Its translation is CASSYEGVTGANVLTF.